This T cell receptor (beta chain) was found in a study of blood T cells in healthy people across ages. This clonotype has a handful of counts. Its antigen is unidentified. Findings of the study overall: Whereas aged donors had fewer naive CD4+ cells, long-lived donors had more of them and higher diversity.

The germline V gene encodes CDR1 MGHDK and CDR2 SYGVNS. With 1 base removed from V and 4 bases from J, the gap between germline ends came to 10 bases. The CDR3 runs 14 residues. No fewer than 6 million PBMCs went into each sample. Primers used in a second PCR of roughly 7 to 11 cycles were a sample-barcoded 5' primer and a J-beta primer mix. TCRdb processed the 5' RACE reads anew with MiXCR; each CDR3 protein has one entry. This repertoire shows over 950,000 distinct CDR3 sequences, about two fifths found once; its top ten account for about 12%. The sample taken for sequencing was blood. The origin of this receptor is a man aged 18 to 35 in good health. This rearrangement joins TRBV25-1 to TRBJ1-2, with D possibly matching TRBD1 (5 bases). The CDR3 nucleotides are TGTGCCAGCAGTGAATGGGGGGGTGCCTATGGCTACACCTTC. Translating gives CASSEWGGAYGYTF.